The sequence of this T cell receptor (beta chain) was determined in a study of cytomegalovirus exposure and HLA in healthy donors (dated by TCRdb to the late 2010s). Some background on the complete study: According to a later analysis, the roughly 130 validation repertoires were produced on the same platform as the approximately 610 repertoires of the first cohort. The study aimed to test whether signatures of past pathogen exposure could be identified by cataloging public T cell receptors. Along with the approximately 670-subject first cohort, a separate validation cohort of around 120 different subjects was used. To predict cytomegalovirus infection status, the study combined high-throughput TCR immunosequencing, statistical association of individual TCRs with disease status, and machine learning.

The library was prepared using the immunoSEQ multiplex PCR assay. The original pipeline was this. A statistical classification framework was built for diagnosing cytomegalovirus status from the catalog of TCR beta chain sequences. TCRdb stores this immuneACCESS table with in-frame sequences only. Part of the clones is absent; in the studies checked, under half of the shortfall reflects unresolved V genes, and no reason is known for the rest. From that table come the V and J calls and clone size; the DNA was used to work out D and trimming. Present in this sample are roughly 230,000 clones, about 90% of which were seen just once. Of the sample, approximately 3.1% falls within the top ten clones. As concerns this clone: Its recognized antigen is unknown. Base qualities were left out, and no much larger clone turns up one base away.

The research as a whole found: While some public TCRs were present in many individuals, most TCR sequences turned up only very rarely across donors. A later analysis had no HLA typing for the validation cohort, so co-occurrence there was scored across all 120 repertoires. In a later analysis, TCRs clustered in the first cohort were found to also tend to co-occur in the roughly 120 validation repertoires, with 94% of cluster scores above 0. Cytomegalovirus status was reported to be diagnosed by the classifier with high specificity and sensitivity in both the original and validation cohorts. The authors suggested that the approach could potentially be generalized to other disease states and immunological phenotypes. The study gave a list of some 150 TCR beta chains associated with cytomegalovirus. In vitro tests confirmed that a few of the cytomegalovirus-associated TCR beta chains recognize cytomegalovirus antigens.

The donors were included in the validation cohort of 120 subjects, a group kept apart from the approximately 700-subject first cohort. The CDR3 numbers 15 residues from cysteine through phenylalanine. Solely the CDR3 DNA is kept, with 45 bases framed from the first base. V is pared back by 0 bases and J by 0 bases, with 7 bases lying between the germline termini. Looking up the germline V gene (reference sequence) yields CDR1 MNHNY and CDR2 SVGAGI. The V gene is TRBV6-6 and the J gene is TRBJ2-3; no confident D gene assignment can be made. The receptor comes from a woman under 40 in good health and CMV-seronegative. Sequencing was done on a sample of PBMCs. The nucleotide sequence is given as TGTGCCAGCAGTTACTCTAGGCAAAGCACAGATACGCAGTATTTT. This encodes CASSYSRQSTDTQYF.